A selection of T cell receptor beta chains follows, all from one sample in a study of T cell responses to AZD1222 COVID-19 vaccine. Method: immunoSEQ multiplex PCR; TCRdb's copy keeps in-frame clones and lacks some. Of 110,000 to 150,000 clones listed, 80% to 95% are singletons. The specimen comprised peripheral blood, sampled 28 days after the second AZD1222 dose. The receptors here all came from an adult who received the AZD1222 COVID-19 vaccine. CDR3s include the opening cysteine and the closing phenylalanine or tryptophan. The order of the fields is clone size, V gene, D gene, J gene, CDR3 protein, CDR3 DNA. D genes are given only for firm matches. Clone size is stated in some rows and not others, as once, few, many or a class when expanded.

clone size: .
V gene: TRBV30
D gene: .
J gene: TRBJ1-6
CDR3 protein: CAWSVGGSDNSPLHF
CDR3 DNA: TGTGCCTGGAGTGTAGGAGGGTCGGATAATTCACCCCTCCACTTT

clone size: .
V gene: TRBV5-1
D gene: .
J gene: TRBJ1-4
CDR3 protein: CASSYLGGVTNEKLFF
CDR3 DNA: TGCGCCAGCAGCTACCTGGGAGGGGTGACTAATGAAAAACTGTTTTTT

clone size: .
V gene: TRBV2
D gene: .
J gene: TRBJ2-7
CDR3 protein: CASSVHLRVYEQYF
CDR3 DNA: TGTGCCAGCAGTGTTCATCTTCGGGTCTACGAGCAGTACTTC

clone size: .
V gene: TRBV6-2/TRBV6-3
D gene: .
J gene: TRBJ2-2
CDR3 protein: CASSLPTLGELFF
CDR3 DNA: TGTGCCAGCAGCCTTCCCACCCTAGGGGAGCTGTTTTTT

clone size: .
V gene: TRBV28
D gene: .
J gene: TRBJ1-5
CDR3 protein: CASSSQAGESNQPQHF
CDR3 DNA: TGTGCCAGCAGTTCTCAGGCGGGGGAAAGCAATCAGCCCCAGCATTTT

clone size: .
V gene: TRBV24-1
D gene: TRBD1
J gene: TRBJ2-3
CDR3 protein: CATSDPGQGVTDTQYF
CDR3 DNA: TGTGCCACCAGTGATCCGGGACAGGGGGTCACAGATACGCAGTATTTT

clone size: .
V gene: TRBV5-6
D gene: .
J gene: TRBJ1-4
CDR3 protein: CASSPLTLVNEKLFF
CDR3 DNA: TGTGCCAGCAGCCCGTTGACACTTGTTAATGAAAAACTGTTTTTT

clone size: .
V gene: TRBV30
D gene: TRBD1
J gene: TRBJ1-1
CDR3 protein: CAWNRGQAKGTEAFF
CDR3 DNA: TGTGCCTGGAATCGCGGACAGGCTAAGGGCACTGAAGCTTTCTTT

clone size: .
V gene: TRBV15
D gene: .
J gene: TRBJ2-7
CDR3 protein: CATSRDLGLYEQYF
CDR3 DNA: TGTGCCACCAGCAGAGATCTAGGGTTGTACGAGCAGTACTTC

clone size: .
V gene: TRBV19
D gene: TRBD1
J gene: TRBJ1-5
CDR3 protein: CASSRGQGYPQHF
CDR3 DNA: TGTGCCAGTAGCCGGGGACAGGGCTACCCCCAGCATTTT

clone size: .
V gene: TRBV7-2
D gene: .
J gene: TRBJ2-7
CDR3 protein: CASSLVGDSYEQYF
CDR3 DNA: TGTGCCAGCAGCTTAGTGGGGGACTCCTACGAGCAGTACTTC

clone size: .
V gene: TRBV9
D gene: .
J gene: TRBJ1-2
CDR3 protein: CASSVDAGLDGYTF
CDR3 DNA: TGTGCCAGCAGCGTAGACGCAGGGCTAGATGGCTACACCTTC

clone size: .
V gene: TRBV3-1/TRBV3-2
D gene: .
J gene: TRBJ1-5
CDR3 protein: CASSQVPRGGQPQHF
CDR3 DNA: TGTGCCAGCAGCCAAGTGCCAAGGGGAGGTCAGCCCCAGCATTTT

clone size: .
V gene: TRBV5-1
D gene: TRBD1
J gene: TRBJ1-2
CDR3 protein: CASSLGQGDGYTF
CDR3 DNA: TGCGCCAGCAGCTTGGGACAGGGCGATGGCTACACCTTC

clone size: many
V gene: TRBV6-2/TRBV6-3
D gene: TRBD1
J gene: TRBJ1-1
CDR3 protein: CASSPQGVPEAFF
CDR3 DNA: TGTGCCAGCAGTCCACAGGGGGTTCCTGAAGCTTTCTTT